The 25 T cell receptor beta chains in this list originate from one sample, sequenced in a study of shared clonotypes between healthy human individuals. Sequencing used immunoSEQ multiplex PCR; TCRdb keeps in-frame clones, though not all of them. Here the sample spans over a million clones, roughly 74% being singletons. Sequences were obtained from memory CD4+ T cells from PBMCs. Indicated subset: CD45RA-negative fraction. Receptors originate from a young man in good health. Some clones in this sample may be carry-over from other donors' samples.

The gene calls are TRBV5-1 and TRBJ1-5; the D is unclear. There are 13 residues in the CDR3. Germline CDR1 is SGHRS and CDR2 is YFSETQ. The V and J ends lost 0 bases and 3 bases respectively, with 4 bases between them. CDR3 bases: TGCGCCAGCAGCTTGGACCCCAATCAGCCCCAGCATTTT. It encodes CASSLDPNQPQHF.

This clone appeared once. This sequence joins TRBV9 and TRBJ2-5; a possible D gene is TRBD1 (6 bases). The CDR3 consists of 15 residues. CDR1 is SGDLS, CDR2 YYNGEE, per germline. V lost 0 bases, J lost 4 bases, and 13 bases lay in between. The CDR3 DNA follows: TGTGCCAGCAGCGTAGGACAGGTTGGTCGAGAGACCCAGTACTTC. Translation gives CASSVGQVGRETQYF.

CDR3 protein: CASSGQGGTEAFF. DNA for the CDR3: TGTGCCAGCAGCGGGCAGGGGGGCACTGAAGCTTTCTTT. V usage is TRBV5-6 and J usage is TRBJ1-1, with 7 bases lining up with TRBD1. The CDR3 totals 13 residues. J gave up 4 bases and V 4 bases, and 4 bases lay outside the gene matches. From germline, CDR1 is SGHDT and CDR2 YYEEEE.

This chain connects TRBV7-8 to TRBJ2-5; D possibly corresponds to TRBD2 (6 bases). The J call is uncertain, as TRBJ2-7 better fits the DNA end. The germline V gene has CDR1 SGHVS and CDR2 FQNEAQ. CDR3 length equals 12 residues. The chain's CDR3 is CASSLTGDEQYF. Written as DNA, the CDR3 is TGTGCCAGCAGCTTGACGGGAGACGAGCAGTACTTC.

The chain joins TRBV4-2 to TRBJ2-2, with TRBD1 as a possible D gene (6 bases). Germline V gene lookup returns CDR1 LGHNA and CDR2 YNFKEQ. The CDR3 runs to 14 residues. V lost 2 bases, J lost 8 bases, and 12 bases lay in between. The CDR3 DNA sequence: TGTGCCAGCAGCCAATCACAGGGTGAGGGGGAGCTGTTTTTT. It specifies CASSQSQGEGELFF.

This clone has more than one count but fewer than ten. The sample holds other DNA sequences that translate to the same CDR3. The chain carries TRBV7-2 and TRBJ1-1; D is perhaps TRBD1 (5 bases). The CDR3 totals 13 residues. Germline V gene sequence: CDR1 SGHTA, CDR2 FQGNSA. V lost 1 base, J lost 4 bases, and 7 bases lay in between. The CDR3 loop is CASSLEGITEAFF. The DNA for the CDR3 is TGTGCCAGCAGCTTAGAGGGGATCACTGAAGCTTTCTTT.

V is TRBV28 and J is TRBJ1-2, with a possible D match to TRBD1 (6 bases). Germline V gene lookup returns CDR1 MDHEN and CDR2 SYDVKM. The length of the CDR3 is 14 residues. The ends were cut back, 5 bases at V and 2 bases at J, with 12 bases in the middle. DNA for the CDR3: TGTGCCAGCAGTCTTCCAGGGACAAACTATGGCTACACCTTC. Amino acid sequence: CASSLPGTNYGYTF.

To note about this clone: A clone one base away is much larger, so this may be a read error. V gene TRBV5-7 combines with J gene TRBJ1-5; 9 bases line up with TRBD1. TRBV5-7 is treated as an ORF (open reading frame) with a function not yet certain. The CDR3 covers 15 residues. The CDR3 region has the DNA TGTGCCAGCAGCTTGGCATTACAGGGGGCTCAGCCCCGGCATTTT. Amino acid sequence: CASSLALQGAQPRHF.

This chain uses TRBV5-4 with TRBJ2-3; 10 bases match TRBD2. The junction had 3 bases not matched to a gene; V was cut back by 2 bases and J by 3 bases. CDR1 and CDR2 (germline): SGHNT, YYREEE (reference sequence). The CDR3 extends over 15 amino acids. For the CDR3, the DNA is TGTGCCAGCAGCTTTAGCGGGAGGAAAACAGATACGCAGTATTTT. It specifies CASSFSGRKTDTQYF.

The chain uses TRBV7-8 and TRBJ2-7, with TRBD1 matching 12 bases. Germline V gene sequence: CDR1 SGHVS, CDR2 FQNEAQ. The CDR3 has 15 residues. V trimming: 3 bases; J trimming: 6 bases; junction bases outside the gene matches: 6. CDR3 region: CASSLPGQGAFEQYF. In DNA, the CDR3 is TGTGCCAGCAGCTTGCCGGGACAGGGGGCTTTCGAGCAGTACTTC. The full variable domain, completed using reference TRBV7-8 and TRBJ2-7, is GAGVSQSPRYKVAKRGQDVALRCDPISGHVSLFWYQQALGQGPEFLTYFQNEAQLDKSGLPSDRFFAERPEGSVSTLKIQRTQQEDSAVYLCASSLPGQGAFEQYFGPGTRLTVT.

This rearrangement joins TRBV27 to TRBJ1-1, with D possibly TRBD1 on 5 matching bases. The V and J ends lost 8 bases and 4 bases respectively, with 17 bases between them. There are 14 residues in the CDR3. Germline CDR1 MNHEY, CDR2 SMNVEV (reference sequence). CDR3 in amino acids: CASGTRAGTTEAFF. The CDR3 nucleotides read TGTGCCAGCGGGACCAGGGCCGGAACCACTGAAGCTTTCTTT.

V usage is TRBV10-3 and J usage is TRBJ2-3; 10 nucleotides line up with TRBD2. From germline, CDR1 is ENHRY and CDR2 SYGVKD. V lost 4 bases to trimming and J lost 0 bases; unmatched junction nucleotides: 1. The CDR3 has 15 residues. This chain's CDR3 is CAISATSGSTDTQYF. The CDR3 bases are TGTGCCATCAGTGCGACTAGCGGGAGCACAGATACGCAGTATTTT.

V and J are TRBV5-6 and TRBJ1-4; D is undetermined. The CDR3 length is 17 residues. V shed 0 bases and J shed 0 bases, with 12 bases lying between them. In germline, CDR1 is SGHDT, CDR2 YYEEEE. CDR3: CASSLVAGEATNEKLFF. CDR3 bases: TGTGCCAGCAGCTTGGTGGCCGGGGAGGCAACTAATGAAAAACTGTTTTTT.

The rearrangement uses TRBV5-1 and TRBJ2-1, with TRBD2 matching over 14 bases. Germline loops: CDR1 SGHRS, CDR2 YFSETQ. The CDR3 totals 19 residues. Unmatched junction bases numbered 5, after V lost 0 bases and J lost 0 bases. The CDR3 sequence: CASSLVGLAGERSYNEQFF. The CDR3 region has the DNA TGCGCCAGCAGCTTGGTGGGACTAGCGGGAGAACGCTCCTACAATGAGCAGTTCTTC.

This clone came up once. The chain couples TRBV15 to TRBJ2-7, with D maybe TRBD2 (6 bases). The CDR3 consists of 13 residues. Germline CDR1 and CDR2: LNHNV and YYDKDF (reference sequence). V was trimmed by 4 bases and J by 5 bases, leaving 12 bases between them. The CDR3 DNA reads TGTGCCACCAGCACCCCTCGGAGGGACGAGCAGTACTTC. Translated: CATSTPRRDEQYF.

The J gene is TRBJ1-5, the V gene TRBV5-1; maybe TRBD1 (6 bases). The germline V gene encodes CDR1 SGHRS and CDR2 YFSETQ. V lost 2 bases and J lost 5, with 14 bases in between. CDR3 length: 15 residues. CDR3 loop: CASSFGGGEDQPQHF. CDR3 coding DNA: TGCGCCAGCAGCTTCGGGGGCGGTGAGGATCAGCCCCAGCATTTT.

About this clone: This is likely an artifact of a read error, given a far larger clone one base away. The chain combines TRBV4-3 with TRBJ1-4; tentative D call: TRBD1 (5 bases). CDR3 length: 15 residues. The germline gives CDR1 LGHNA, CDR2 YSLEER. Trimming shortened V by 5 bases and J by 8 bases, and 18 bases separated the two germline ends. For the CDR3, the DNA is TGCGCCAGCAGCTACTCGGGACGGGGGGACGAAAAACTGTTTTTT. Amino acids: CASSYSGRGDEKLFF.

This rearrangement joins TRBV6-1 to TRBJ2-1; 10 nucleotides agree with TRBD2. Germline V CDR1 and CDR2: MNHNS, SASEGT. There are 18 residues in the CDR3. V lost 0 bases to trimming and J lost 4 bases; unmatched junction nucleotides: 9. The CDR3 nucleotides read TGTGCCAGCAGTGAAGCGGCCCTAGCGGGAGTTACTTACAATGAGCAGTTCTTC. This encodes CASSEAALAGVTYNEQFF.

A word on this clone: The junction differs from germline at one of its ends, possibly a read error. The V call is TRBV5-1, the J call TRBJ1-4; the match to TRBD1 covers 9 bases. CDR3 length: 16 residues. Germline values: CDR1 SGHRS, CDR2 YFSETQ. The CDR3 sequence: CASSSYRGLSNEKLFF. CDR3 DNA: TGCGCCAGCAGCTCTTACAGGGGGCTGTCTAACGAAAAACTGTTTTTT.

V usage is TRBV7-2 and J usage is TRBJ1-1; unclear D gene. V lost 0 bases and J 11 bases, leaving 16 bases between the germline ends. Per germline, CDR1 SGHTA and CDR2 FQGNSA. The length of the CDR3 is 14 residues. The CDR3 DNA is TGTGCCAGCAGCTTAGCGAGGGATGTAGGGTTCGCTTTCTTT. Translating it yields CASSLARDVGFAFF.

The chain carries TRBV27 and TRBJ2-2; 9 bases map to TRBD2. Germline V gene lookup returns CDR1 MNHEY and CDR2 SMNVEV (reference sequence). With V trimmed by 8 bases and J by 3 bases, 10 bases remained unmatched. There are 16 residues in the CDR3. The CDR3 DNA follows: TGTGCCAGCTCTAAAAAAGCGGGAGGTTACACCGGGGAGCTGTTTTTT. Its translation is CASSKKAGGYTGELFF.

The chain employs TRBV18 and TRBJ2-2; D is perhaps TRBD1 or TRBD2 (6 bases each). Trimming took off 2 bases at V and 7 bases at J, with 11 bases between the two ends. Germline loops: CDR1 KGHSH, CDR2 LQKENI. CDR3 length: 14 amino acids. CDR3 region: CASSPTGAGGELFF. CDR3 in DNA: TGTGCCAGCTCACCAACGGGGGCCGGCGGGGAGCTGTTTTTT.

The chain has TRBV2 and TRBJ2-7, with unresolved D. This CDR3 contains 13 residues. Germline CDR1 and CDR2: SNHLY and FYNNEI. V was pared by 3 bases and J by 6 bases, with 12 bases between. The chain's CDR3 is CASSDRRRPEQYF. The DNA for the CDR3 is TGTGCCAGCAGTGATCGGCGGCGACCCGAGCAGTACTTC.

This chain connects TRBV28 to TRBJ2-1; D is perhaps TRBD2 (8 bases). The CDR3 covers 15 residues. Looked up from germline, CDR1 is MDHEN and CDR2 is SYDVKM. V lost 6 bases, J lost 8 bases, and 20 bases lay in between. The CDR3 loop reads CASSLVGLGGDEQFF. CDR3 DNA sequence: TGTGCCAGCAGCTTAGTGGGACTAGGGGGCGATGAGCAGTTCTTC.

The J gene is TRBJ2-7, the V gene TRBV30; a weak D match, TRBD2 (5 bases). From germline, CDR1 is GTSNPN and CDR2 SVGIG (reference sequence). The ends were cut back, 4 bases at V and 2 bases at J, with 6 bases in the middle. This CDR3 is built from 11 residues. The CDR3 nucleotides read TGTGCCTGGACGGAGGCCTACGAGCAGTACTTC. Translation gives CAWTEAYEQYF.